The rows below give T cell receptor beta chains drawn from one sample of a study of T cell responses to AZD1222 COVID-19 vaccine. Clones were sequenced by immunoSEQ multiplex PCR, and TCRdb holds only the in-frame ones, with some missing. The sample records approximately 190,000 clones, around 92% being singletons. The sequences come from peripheral blood, collected on day 0 of AZD1222 vaccination. These receptors originate from an adult in good health. Each CDR3 is given with its conserved first and last residue. A D gene is named only where the DNA matches it firmly. The listing skips clone size in some rows; elsewhere it reads once, few, many or a size class.

cdr3_aa | cdr3_nt | v_call | clone_size | j_call | d_call
CASSYYTNTEAFF | TGTGCCAGCAGTTACTACACGAACACTGAAGCTTTCTTT | TRBV6-5 | - | TRBJ1-1 | -
CASSIIREGPGGTGELFF | TGTGCCAGTAGTATAATTCGAGAAGGACCCGGGGGCACCGGGGAGCTGTTTTTT | TRBV19 | - | TRBJ2-2 | -
CASSSGQGAAGNTIYF | TGTGCCAGCAGCTCCGGACAGGGGGCCGCTGGAAACACCATATATTTT | TRBV5-8 | - | TRBJ1-3 | TRBD1
CASSLVGPNQPQHF | TGTGCCAGCAGCTTAGTCGGACCCAATCAGCCCCAGCATTTT | TRBV7-2 | - | TRBJ1-5 | -
CASSQGGSGANVLTF | TGTGCCAGCAGCCAAGGGGGCTCTGGGGCCAACGTCCTGACTTTC | TRBV3-1/TRBV3-2 | - | TRBJ2-6 | -
CASRGSTGTEVYGYTF | TGTGCCAGCCGTGGATCCACCGGGACAGAGGTCTATGGCTACACCTTC | TRBV6-1 | - | TRBJ1-2 | TRBD1
CASSPGGRDTEAFF | TGTGCCAGCAGCCCCGGTGGGAGGGACACTGAAGCTTTCTTT | TRBV5-4 | - | TRBJ1-1 | -
CASSQVGSGVNIQYF | TGTGCCAGCAGCCAAGTGGGCTCCGGAGTCAACATTCAGTACTTC | TRBV3-1/TRBV3-2 | - | TRBJ2-4 | -
CATSGYQNTEAFF | TGTGCCACCAGCGGCTATCAGAACACTGAAGCTTTCTTT | TRBV15 | - | TRBJ1-1 | -
CASNARTGEKAFF | TGTGCCAGCAACGCTAGGACAGGGGAAAAAGCTTTCTTT | TRBV2 | - | TRBJ1-1 | TRBD1
CASSFDWGSLEQYF | TGTGCCAGCAGTTTTGATTGGGGCAGCTTGGAGCAGTACTTC | TRBV5-8 | - | TRBJ2-7 | -
CASSFYRPGTGELFF | TGTGCCAGCAGCTTCTACAGGCCGGGAACCGGGGAGCTGTTTTTT | TRBV5-5 | - | TRBJ2-2 | -
CASSDGGPGRGYTF | TGTGCCAGCAGTGACGGCGGCCCCGGGAGAGGCTACACCTTC | TRBV6-4 | - | TRBJ1-2 | -
CASSLGRQGYGNQPQHF | TGTGCCAGCAGTTTAGGGCGGCAGGGTTACGGCAATCAGCCCCAGCATTTT | TRBV27 | - | TRBJ1-5 | -
CASSFYGGETQYF | TGTGCCAGCAGCTTTTATGGCGGAGAGACCCAGTACTTC | TRBV7-2 | - | TRBJ2-5 | -
CASSTRTLGTEAFF | TGTGCCAGCAGCACTCGGACCCTGGGGACTGAAGCTTTCTTT | TRBV13 | - | TRBJ1-1 | -
CASSLSYTEAFF | TGTGCCAGCAGCTTAAGCTACACTGAAGCTTTCTTT | TRBV7-2 | - | TRBJ1-1 | -
CASSLKSPGANTEAFF | TGTGCCAGCTCACTGAAGAGTCCTGGGGCGAACACTGAAGCTTTCTTT | TRBV18 | - | TRBJ1-1 | -
CATSDSKDTEAFF | TGTGCCACCAGTGATTCCAAGGACACTGAAGCTTTCTTT | TRBV24-1 | - | TRBJ1-1 | -
CASSDGLFRGSTGELFF | TGCGCCAGCAGTGACGGGCTGTTCAGGGGATCCACCGGGGAGCTGTTTTTT | TRBV10-1 | - | TRBJ2-2 | -
CASSRGYYEAFF | TGTGCCAGCAGCCGCGGGTACTATGAAGCTTTCTTT | TRBV7-9 | - | TRBJ1-1 | -
CASSIAGMNTEAFF | TGTGCCAGTAGTATCGCGGGTATGAACACTGAAGCTTTCTTT | TRBV19 | - | TRBJ1-1 | -
CASSLLASSTDTQYF | TGTGCCAGCAGCTTATTGGCTAGCAGCACAGATACGCAGTATTTT | TRBV7-8 | once | TRBJ2-3 | -
CAGRQGVTGELFF | TGTGCCGGGCGGCAGGGGGTTACCGGGGAGCTGTTTTTT | TRBV19 | - | TRBJ2-2 | TRBD1
CASSVTGWGSGNTIYF | TGTGCCAGCAGCGTCACCGGCTGGGGCTCTGGAAACACCATATATTTT | TRBV9 | - | TRBJ1-3 | -
CASSQDLGWGYEQYF | TGCGCCAGCAGCCAAGATTTAGGATGGGGCTACGAGCAGTACTTC | TRBV4-1 | - | TRBJ2-7 | -
CASSIGTGGDQPQHF | TGTGCCAGCAGCATTGGGACAGGAGGGGATCAGCCCCAGCATTTT | TRBV9 | - | TRBJ1-5 | TRBD1
CASSLAADPQHF | TGTGCCAGCAGCTTAGCCGCTGATCCCCAGCATTTT | TRBV7-9 | - | TRBJ1-5 | -
CASSQVFRQSSYNEQFF | TGTGCCAGCAGCCAAGTCTTCAGGCAGAGCTCCTACAATGAGCAGTTCTTC | TRBV3-1/TRBV3-2 | - | TRBJ2-1 | -
CSANSAEGYTF | TGCAGTGCTAACTCCGCGGAAGGCTACACCTTC | TRBV20-1 | - | TRBJ1-2 | -